These T cell receptor beta chains were read from a single sample in a study of T cell clonotyping in hematopoietic cell transplantation. The repertoire was sequenced with immunoSEQ multiplex PCR; TCRdb's copy has only in-frame clones and lacks some. Counted here are thousands of clones, 90% to 95% occurring once; the ten biggest clones make up 3.5% to 5%. This sample comprised PBMCs, obtained 180 days after allogeneic stem cell transplant. Every receptor here comes from a female patient aged 45-60 years who had an allogeneic stem cell transplant from an unrelated donor, so the T cells may come from the graft donor. Some clones in this sample may be carry-over from other donors' samples. Both conserved end residues are trimmed from each CDR3. Each record gives: V gene, J gene, D gene, CDR3 length, CDR3 protein. D genes are given only for firm matches.

TRBV5-1	TRBJ2-7	-	14	ASSLGSLAESYEQY
TRBV2	TRBJ1-5	-	11	ASRPQLNQPQH
TRBV19	TRBJ1-2	-	11	ASTPGTLKEET
TRBV5-4	TRBJ2-2	TRBD2	14	ASSLVAGANTGELF
TRBV19	TRBJ1-2	TRBD1	11	ASSGQVLPGYT
TRBV11-3	TRBJ2-5	-	13	ASSPEGLGEETQY
TRBV28	TRBJ1-1	-	14	ASSVSSGDMNTEAF
TRBV6-5	TRBJ1-4	-	12	ASRGTADNEKLF
TRBV29-1	TRBJ2-1	-	10	SVGRSYNEQF
TRBV11-3	TRBJ2-5	-	12	ASGPGGPQETQY
TRBV10-1	TRBJ1-1	-	12	ASSPFRENTEAF
TRBV19	TRBJ1-2	-	12	ASSTLGSRYGYT
TRBV2	TRBJ1-6	-	13	ASSEEQGRRSPLH
TRBV2	TRBJ2-6	-	13	ASSPQGTGANVLT
TRBV7-9	TRBJ2-2	-	9	ASSSPGELF
TRBV27	TRBJ1-1	TRBD1	11	ASSTGQGGTAF
TRBV19	TRBJ2-3	-	12	ASSGGYGTDTQY
TRBV4-1	TRBJ1-4	TRBD1	15	ASSPTPGRGVGEKLF
TRBV6-5	TRBJ1-3	-	11	ASSYGSGNTIY
TRBV30	TRBJ1-5	-	12	AWSSATEHQPQH
TRBV12-5	TRBJ2-7	TRBD2	13	ASGWGTSGSYEQY
TRBV18	TRBJ1-1	-	12	ASSPLQSDTEAF